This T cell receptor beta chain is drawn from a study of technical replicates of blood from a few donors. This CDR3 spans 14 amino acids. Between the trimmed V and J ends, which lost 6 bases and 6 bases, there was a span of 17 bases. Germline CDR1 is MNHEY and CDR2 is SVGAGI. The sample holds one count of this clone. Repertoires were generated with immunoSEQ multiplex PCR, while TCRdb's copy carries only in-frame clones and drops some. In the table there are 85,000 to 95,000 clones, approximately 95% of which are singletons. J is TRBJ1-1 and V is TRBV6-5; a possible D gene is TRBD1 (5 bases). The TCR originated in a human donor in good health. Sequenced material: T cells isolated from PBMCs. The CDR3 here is CASRWDAGIPEAFF. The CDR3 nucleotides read TGTGCCAGCAGATGGGACGCGGGGATCCCTGAAGCTTTCTTT.